A single T cell receptor beta chain is shown here with its context. Antigen unknown. Time point given: recipient sample about 28 days before transplant, after cytoreduction. TCRdb keeps only in-frame clones here, not all; method: immunoSEQ multiplex PCR. Of 5,000 to 6,000 clones detected, about 88% appear once; the ten largest clones hold roughly 3.7%. This sample is drawn from a study of T cell clonotyping in hematopoietic cell transplantation. Findings and caveats of the study: After transplant, recipient diversity fell while pathologically expanded clonotypes grew through day 180.

The source was peripheral blood mononuclear cells, collected before stem cell transplant. The TCR was taken from a man in his 60s with acute myeloid leukemia. Some clones in this sample may be carry-over from other donors' samples.

The CDR3 DNA follows: TGTGCCAGCAGTTTAGAAGGTCTGTGGAATGAGCAGTTCTTC. The encoded protein is CASSLEGLWNEQFF. This chain connects TRBV28 to TRBJ2-1; D gene unclear. The V gene lost 2 bases and the J gene lost 7 bases, with 12 bases spanning the gap. Per germline, CDR1 MDHEN and CDR2 SYDVKM. CDR3 length: 14 residues.